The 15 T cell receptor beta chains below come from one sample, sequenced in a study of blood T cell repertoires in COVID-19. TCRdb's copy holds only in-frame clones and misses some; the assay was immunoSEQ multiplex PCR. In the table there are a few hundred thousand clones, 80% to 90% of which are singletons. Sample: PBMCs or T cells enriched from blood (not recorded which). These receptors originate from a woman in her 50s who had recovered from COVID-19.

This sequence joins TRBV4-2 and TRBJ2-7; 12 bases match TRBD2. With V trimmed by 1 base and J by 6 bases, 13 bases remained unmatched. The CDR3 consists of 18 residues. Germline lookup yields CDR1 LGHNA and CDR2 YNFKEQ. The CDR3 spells CASSQGASGRAGEVEQYF. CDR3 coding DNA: TGTGCCAGCAGCCAAGGTGCTAGCGGGAGGGCCGGAGAAGTCGAGCAGTACTTC.

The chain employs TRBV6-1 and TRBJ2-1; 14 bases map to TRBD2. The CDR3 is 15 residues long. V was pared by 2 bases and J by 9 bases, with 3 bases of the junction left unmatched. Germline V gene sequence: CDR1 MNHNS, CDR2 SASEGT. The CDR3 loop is CASSERLAGGGEQFF. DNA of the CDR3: TGTGCCAGCAGTGAAAGACTAGCGGGAGGGGGTGAGCAGTTCTTC.

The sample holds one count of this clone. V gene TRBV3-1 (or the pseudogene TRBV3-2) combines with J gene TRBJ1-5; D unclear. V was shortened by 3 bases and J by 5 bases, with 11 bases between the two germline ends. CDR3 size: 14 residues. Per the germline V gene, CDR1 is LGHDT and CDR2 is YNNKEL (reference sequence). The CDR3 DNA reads TGTGCCAGCAGCCATCGGGTAGCTGATCAGCCCCAGCATTTT. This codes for CASSHRVADQPQHF.

CDR3 coding DNA: TGTGCCAGCTCACTCGGACTAGCGGACAATGAGCAGTTCTTC. It yields the protein CASSLGLADNEQFF. V is TRBV18 and J is TRBJ2-1, with TRBD2 matching 10 bases. Germline V gene sequence: CDR1 KGHSH, CDR2 LQKENI. This CDR3 region has 14 residues. The V and J ends lost 4 bases and 5 bases, in that order; junction bases with no gene match: 2.

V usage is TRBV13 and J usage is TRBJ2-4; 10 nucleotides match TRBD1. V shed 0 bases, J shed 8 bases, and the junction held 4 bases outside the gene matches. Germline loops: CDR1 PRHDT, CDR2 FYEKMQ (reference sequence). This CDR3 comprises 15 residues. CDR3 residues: CASSLGTGGVDIQYF. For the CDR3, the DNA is TGTGCCAGCAGCTTAGGGACAGGGGGCGTAGACATTCAGTACTTC.

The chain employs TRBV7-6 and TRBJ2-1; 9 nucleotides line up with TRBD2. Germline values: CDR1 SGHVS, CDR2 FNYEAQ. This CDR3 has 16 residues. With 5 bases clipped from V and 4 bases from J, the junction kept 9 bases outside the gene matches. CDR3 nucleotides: TGTGCCAGCAGCAACGCAGTTAGCGGGAGTTACAATGAGCAGTTCTTC. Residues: CASSNAVSGSYNEQFF.

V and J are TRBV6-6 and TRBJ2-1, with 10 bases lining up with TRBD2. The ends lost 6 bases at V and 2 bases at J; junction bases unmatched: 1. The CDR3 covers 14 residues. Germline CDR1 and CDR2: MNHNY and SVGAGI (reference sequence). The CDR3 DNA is TGTGCCAGCAGCACTAGCGGGACCTACAATGAGCAGTTCTTC. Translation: CASSTSGTYNEQFF.

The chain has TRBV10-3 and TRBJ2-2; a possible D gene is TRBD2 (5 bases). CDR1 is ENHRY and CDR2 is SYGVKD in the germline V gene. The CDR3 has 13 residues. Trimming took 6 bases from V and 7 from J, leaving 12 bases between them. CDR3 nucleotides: TGTGCCATCAGCCGGGGAGCGGTCGGGGAGCTGTTTTTT. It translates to CAISRGAVGELFF.

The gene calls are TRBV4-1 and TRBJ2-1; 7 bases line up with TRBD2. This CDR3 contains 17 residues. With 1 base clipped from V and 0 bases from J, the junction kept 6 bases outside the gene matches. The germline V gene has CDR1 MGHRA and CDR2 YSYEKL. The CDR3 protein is CASSQGLAVSSYNEQFF. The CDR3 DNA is TGCGCCAGCAGCCAAGGGCTAGCGGTGAGCTCCTACAATGAGCAGTTCTTC.

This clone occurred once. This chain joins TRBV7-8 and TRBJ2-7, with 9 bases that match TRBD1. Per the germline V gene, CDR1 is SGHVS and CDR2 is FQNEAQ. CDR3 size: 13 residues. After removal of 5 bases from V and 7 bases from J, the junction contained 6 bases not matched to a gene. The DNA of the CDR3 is TGTGCCAGCAGCGTACAGGGGGCGCTTGAGCAGTACTTC. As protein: CASSVQGALEQYF.

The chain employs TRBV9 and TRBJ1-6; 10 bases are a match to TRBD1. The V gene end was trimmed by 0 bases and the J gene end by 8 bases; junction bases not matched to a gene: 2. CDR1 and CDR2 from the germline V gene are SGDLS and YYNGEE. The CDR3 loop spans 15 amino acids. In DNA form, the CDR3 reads TGTGCCAGCAGCGTAGACGGGACAGGGGATTCACCCCTCCACTTT. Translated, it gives CASSVDGTGDSPLHF.

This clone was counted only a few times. CDR3 region: CASSSRQGSTEAFF. CDR3 nucleotide sequence: TGTGCCAGCAGCTCACGACAGGGGAGCACTGAAGCTTTCTTT. The gene calls are TRBV7-9 and TRBJ1-1, with TRBD1 matching 8 bases. This CDR3 is 14 amino acids long. V lost 4 bases, J lost 4 bases, and 5 bases stayed unmatched. CDR1 is SEHNR and CDR2 is FQNEAQ in the germline V gene (reference sequence).

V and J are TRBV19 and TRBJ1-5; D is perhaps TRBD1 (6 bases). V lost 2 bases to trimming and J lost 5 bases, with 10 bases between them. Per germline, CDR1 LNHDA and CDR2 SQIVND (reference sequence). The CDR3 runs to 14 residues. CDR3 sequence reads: CASSIWGQHQPQHF. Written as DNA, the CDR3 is TGTGCCAGTAGTATATGGGGGCAGCATCAGCCCCAGCATTTT. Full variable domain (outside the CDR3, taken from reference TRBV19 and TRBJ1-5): DGGITQSPKYLFRKEGQNVTLSCEQNLNHDAMYWYRQDPGQGLRLIYYSQIVNDFQKGDIAEGYSVSREKKESFPLTVTSAQKNPTAFYLCASSIWGQHQPQHFGDGTRLSIL.

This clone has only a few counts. The CDR3 DNA is TGTGCCAGCAGGAACGGAGTCGGGGGGCGCAAGGCCACTGAAGCTTTCTTT. Translating it yields CASRNGVGGRKATEAFF. This chain joins TRBV28 and TRBJ1-1, with a tentative D call TRBD1 (6 bases). The CDR3 totals 17 residues. V was pared by 6 bases and J by 4 bases, with 24 bases between. CDR1 is MDHEN and CDR2 is SYDVKM in the germline V gene. Complete variable domain (other parts from reference TRBV28 and TRBJ1-1): DVKVTQSSRYLVKRTGEKVFLECVQDMDHENMFWYRQDPGLGLRLIYFSYDVKMKEKGDIPEGYSVSREKKERFSLILESASTNQTSMYLCASRNGVGGRKATEAFFGQGTRLTVV.

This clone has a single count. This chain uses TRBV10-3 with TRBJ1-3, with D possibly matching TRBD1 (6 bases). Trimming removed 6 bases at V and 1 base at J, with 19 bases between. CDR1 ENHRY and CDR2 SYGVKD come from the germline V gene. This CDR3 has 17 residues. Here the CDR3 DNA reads TGTGCCATCAGGGAACAACAGGGAAAAGGGTCTGGAAACACCATATATTTT. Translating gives CAIREQQGKGSGNTIYF.